This is a list of T cell receptor beta chains from one sample in a study of shared clonotypes between healthy human individuals. The assay was immunoSEQ multiplex PCR, and TCRdb's table has in-frame clones only and misses some. The repertoire holds about 2.4 million clones, with 80% to 95% as singletons. Material for sequencing was naive CD4+ T cells from PBMCs. These receptors came from a man aged 18 to 35 in good health. Some clones in this sample may be carry-over from other donors' samples. Each CDR3 is given without its conserved first and last residue.

TRBV5-5 | 13 | ASSGRGQGTDTQY
TRBV18 | 14 | ASSQQQGLAKNIQY
TRBV28 | 10 | ASSSDNYGYT
TRBV7-2 | 11 | ASSSPLSNEQF
TRBV7-2 | 14 | ASSLLLAGQAYEQY
TRBV4-2 | 15 | ASSRAGTGTGTYGYT
TRBV28 | 13 | ASRPVDGRIDEQY
TRBV7-2 | 14 | ASSLARGQGVNEQF
TRBV7-3 | 17 | ASTKRGLAGPSSYNEQF
TRBV9 | 12 | ASSPGQGNTEAF
TRBV27 | 12 | ASSPGQGVGEQY
TRBV11-2 | 14 | ASSSLSGVNTYEQY
TRBV11-1 | 14 | ASSLGQGSVTDTQY
TRBV7-8 | 12 | ASSLGRGNYGYT